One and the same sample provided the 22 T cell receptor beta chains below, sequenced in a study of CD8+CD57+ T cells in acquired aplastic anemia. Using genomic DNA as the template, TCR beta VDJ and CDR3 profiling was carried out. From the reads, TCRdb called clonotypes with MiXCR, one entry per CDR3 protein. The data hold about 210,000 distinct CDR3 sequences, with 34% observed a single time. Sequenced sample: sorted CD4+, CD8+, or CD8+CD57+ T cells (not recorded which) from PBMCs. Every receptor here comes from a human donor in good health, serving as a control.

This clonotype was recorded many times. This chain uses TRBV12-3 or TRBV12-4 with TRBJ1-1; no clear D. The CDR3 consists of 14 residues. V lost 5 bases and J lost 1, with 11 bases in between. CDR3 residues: CASSGDGRNTEAFF. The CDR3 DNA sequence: TGTGCCAGCAGTGGCGACGGACGGAACACTGAAGCTTTCTTT.

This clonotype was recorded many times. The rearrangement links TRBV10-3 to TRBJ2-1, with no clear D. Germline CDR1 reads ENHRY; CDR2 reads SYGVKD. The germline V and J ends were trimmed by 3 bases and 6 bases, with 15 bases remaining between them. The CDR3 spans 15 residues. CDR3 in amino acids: CAISDLTTDGNEQFF. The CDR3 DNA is TGTGCCATCAGTGACCTCACGACGGACGGCAATGAGCAGTTCTTC.

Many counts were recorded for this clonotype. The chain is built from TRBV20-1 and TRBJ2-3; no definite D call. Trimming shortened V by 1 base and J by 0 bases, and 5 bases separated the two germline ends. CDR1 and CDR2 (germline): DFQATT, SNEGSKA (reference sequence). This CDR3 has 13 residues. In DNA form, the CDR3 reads TGCAGTGCTAGAGTTGAGAGCACAGATACGCAGTATTTT. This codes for CSARVESTDTQYF.

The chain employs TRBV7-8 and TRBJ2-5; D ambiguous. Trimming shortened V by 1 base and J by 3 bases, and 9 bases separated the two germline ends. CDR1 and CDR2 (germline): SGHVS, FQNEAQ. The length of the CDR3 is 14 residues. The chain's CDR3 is CASSLGGREETQYF. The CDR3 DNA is TGTGCCAGCAGCTTAGGCGGTAGAGAAGAGACCCAGTACTTC.

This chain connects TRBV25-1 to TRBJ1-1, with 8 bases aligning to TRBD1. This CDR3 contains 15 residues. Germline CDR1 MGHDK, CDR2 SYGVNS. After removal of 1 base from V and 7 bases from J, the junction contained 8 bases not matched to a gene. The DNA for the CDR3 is TGTGCCAGCAGTGAATTAGGACAGGGAGAAAATGAAGCTTTCTTT. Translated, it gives CASSELGQGENEAFF.

CDR3 in amino acids: CASSEVVTLGEQFF. DNA for the CDR3: TGTGCCAGCAGTGAAGTGGTGACCCTGGGTGAGCAGTTCTTC. The rearrangement links TRBV2 to TRBJ2-1; no definite D call. CDR1 and CDR2 (germline): SNHLY, FYNNEI. V lost 1 base to trimming and J lost 9 bases, with 13 bases between them. The CDR3 loop spans 14 amino acids.

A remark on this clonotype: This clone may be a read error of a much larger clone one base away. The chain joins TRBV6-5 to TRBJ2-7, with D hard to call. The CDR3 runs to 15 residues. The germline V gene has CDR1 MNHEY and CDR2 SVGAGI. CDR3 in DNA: TGTGCCAGCAGTTACTCGAGTTTCGGAAACTACGGGCAGTACTTC. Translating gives CASSYSSFGNYGQYF.

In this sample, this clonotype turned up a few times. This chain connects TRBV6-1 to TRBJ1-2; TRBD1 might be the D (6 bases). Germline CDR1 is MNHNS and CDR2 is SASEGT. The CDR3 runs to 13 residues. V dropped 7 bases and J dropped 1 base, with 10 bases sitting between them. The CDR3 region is CASKRTDNYGYTF. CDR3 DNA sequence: TGTGCCAGCAAAAGGACAGATAACTATGGCTACACCTTC.

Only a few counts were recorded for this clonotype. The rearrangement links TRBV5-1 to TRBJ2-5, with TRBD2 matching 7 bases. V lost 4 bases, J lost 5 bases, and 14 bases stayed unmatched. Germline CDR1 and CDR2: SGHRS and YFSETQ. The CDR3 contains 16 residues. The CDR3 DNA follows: TGCGCCAGCAGCCCCGGGGGTGCGGGAGTTGAGGAGACCCAGTACTTC. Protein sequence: CASSPGGAGVEETQYF.

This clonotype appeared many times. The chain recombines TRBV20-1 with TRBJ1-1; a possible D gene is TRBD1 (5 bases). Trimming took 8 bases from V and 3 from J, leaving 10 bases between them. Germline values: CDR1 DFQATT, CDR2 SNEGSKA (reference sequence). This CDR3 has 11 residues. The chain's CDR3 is CSPAGDTEAFF. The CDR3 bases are TGCAGTCCCGCGGGGGACACTGAAGCTTTCTTT.

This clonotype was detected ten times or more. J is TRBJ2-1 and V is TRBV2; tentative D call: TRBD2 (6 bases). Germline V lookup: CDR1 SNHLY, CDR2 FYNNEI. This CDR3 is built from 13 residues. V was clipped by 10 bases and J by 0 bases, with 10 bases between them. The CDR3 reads CATRGSSYNEQFF. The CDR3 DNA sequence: TGTGCCACTCGGGGGAGCTCCTACAATGAGCAGTTCTTC.

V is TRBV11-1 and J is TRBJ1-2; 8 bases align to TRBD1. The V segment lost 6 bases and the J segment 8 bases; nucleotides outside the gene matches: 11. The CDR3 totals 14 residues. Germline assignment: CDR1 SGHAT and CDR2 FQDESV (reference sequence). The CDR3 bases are TGTGCCAGCAGTGCCAGGGGGCCAGCGGAGGGCTACACCTTC. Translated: CASSARGPAEGYTF.

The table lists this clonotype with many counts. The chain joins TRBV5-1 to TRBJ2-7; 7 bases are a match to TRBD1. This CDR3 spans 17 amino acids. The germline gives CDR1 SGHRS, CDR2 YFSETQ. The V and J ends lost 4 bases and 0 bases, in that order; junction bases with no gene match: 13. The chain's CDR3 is CASSRAIDRASSYEQYF. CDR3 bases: TGCGCCAGCAGCCGAGCGATCGACAGGGCCTCCTCCTACGAGCAGTACTTC.

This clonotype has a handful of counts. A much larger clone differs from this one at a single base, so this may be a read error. CDR3 region: CAIGDSDSGNTIYF. CDR3 coding DNA: TGTGCCATCGGGGACAGTGACTCTGGAAACACCATATATTTT. The V and J genes are TRBV10-3 and TRBJ1-3; TRBD1 matches at 7 bases. The CDR3 covers 14 residues. Trimming cost V 8 bases and J 0 bases; bases outside gene matches: 4. Germline assignment: CDR1 ENHRY and CDR2 SYGVKD.

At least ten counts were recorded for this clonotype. DNA for the CDR3: TGTGCCAGCCGTGCCCGCATGACTAGCGGGGTAGCCAAAAACATTCAGTACTTC. It specifies CASRARMTSGVAKNIQYF. The chain uses TRBV2 and TRBJ2-4; TRBD2 matches 11 bases. The CDR3 is 18 residues long. Germline lookup yields CDR1 SNHLY and CDR2 FYNNEI. Germline trimming cut 8 bases from V and 0 bases from J; bases unmatched to any gene: 12.

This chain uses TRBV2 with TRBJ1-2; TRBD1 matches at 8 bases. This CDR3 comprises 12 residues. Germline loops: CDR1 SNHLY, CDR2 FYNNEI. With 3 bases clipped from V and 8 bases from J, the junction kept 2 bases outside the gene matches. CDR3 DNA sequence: TGTGCCAGCAGTGAGACAGGGGAGGGCTACACCTTC. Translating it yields CASSETGEGYTF.

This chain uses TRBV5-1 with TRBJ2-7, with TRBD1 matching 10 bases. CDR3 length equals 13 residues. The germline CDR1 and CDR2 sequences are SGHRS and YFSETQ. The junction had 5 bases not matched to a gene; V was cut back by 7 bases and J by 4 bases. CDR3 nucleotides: TGCGCCAGCTCCGGACAGGGGGAGTACGAGCAGTACTTC. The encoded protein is CASSGQGEYEQYF. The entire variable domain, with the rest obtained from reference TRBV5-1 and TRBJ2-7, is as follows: KAGVTQTPRYLIKTRGQQVTLSCSPISGHRSVSWYQQTPGQGLQFLFEYFSETQRNKGNFPGRFSGRQFSNSRSEMNVSTLELGDSALYLCASSGQGEYEQYFGPGTRLTVT.

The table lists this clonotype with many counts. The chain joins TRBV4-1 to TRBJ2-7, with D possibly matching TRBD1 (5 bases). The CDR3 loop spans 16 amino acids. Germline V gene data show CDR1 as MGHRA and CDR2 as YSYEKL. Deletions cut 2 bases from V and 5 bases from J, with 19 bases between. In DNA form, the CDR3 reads TGCGCCAGCAGCCAATATTATCAGGGTGAAGGCCACGAGCAGTACTTC. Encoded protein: CASSQYYQGEGHEQYF.

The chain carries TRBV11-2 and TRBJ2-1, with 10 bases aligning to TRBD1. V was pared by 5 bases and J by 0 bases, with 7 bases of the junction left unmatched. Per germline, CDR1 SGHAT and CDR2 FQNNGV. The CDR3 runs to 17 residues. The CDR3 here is CASSPGQGSSSYNEQFF. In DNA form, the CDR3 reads TGTGCCAGCAGCCCGGGACAGGGGTCGAGCTCCTACAATGAGCAGTTCTTC.

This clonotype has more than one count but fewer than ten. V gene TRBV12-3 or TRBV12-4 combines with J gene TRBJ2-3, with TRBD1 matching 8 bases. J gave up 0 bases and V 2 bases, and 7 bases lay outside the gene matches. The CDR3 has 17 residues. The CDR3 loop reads CASSLQGAWASTDTQYF. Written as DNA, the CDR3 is TGTGCCAGCAGTTTACAGGGGGCATGGGCTAGCACAGATACGCAGTATTTT.

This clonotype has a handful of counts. In DNA, the CDR3 is TGTGCCAGCAGCCTGGGGAGGGTGAACACTGAAGCTTTCTTT. This encodes CASSLGRVNTEAFF. This rearrangement joins TRBV3-1 to TRBJ1-1; D call uncertain. The CDR3 is 14 residues long. V gave up 4 bases and J gave up 0 bases, with 9 bases separating them. Germline-derived CDR1 and CDR2 are LGHDT and YNNKEL (reference sequence).

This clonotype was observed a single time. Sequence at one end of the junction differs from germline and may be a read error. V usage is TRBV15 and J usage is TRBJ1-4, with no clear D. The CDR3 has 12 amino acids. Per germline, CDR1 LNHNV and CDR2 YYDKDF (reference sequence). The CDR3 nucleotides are TGTGCCACCAGCTACACGGGTGGAAAACTATTTTTT. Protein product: CATSYTGGKLFF.